Listed here are 19 T cell receptor beta chains from one sample, sequenced in a study of T-cell memory formation after mild COVID-19 (dated by TCRdb to the early 2020s). The library was made by 5' RACE. The run used an Illumina NovaSeq 6000. Using fastp trimming at Q25 and MiXCR clonotype assembly, TCRdb reanalyzed the public sequencing data and kept in-frame beta chains. Under each unique CDR3 protein, matching rows form one entry showing the most common genes and DNA. For this sample the table gives approximately 150,000 distinct CDR3 sequences, of which around 21% were detected only once. The top ten clones comprise approximately 2.3% of the sample. Sequenced input: PBMCs or a T cell subset sorted from them (not recorded which). Receptors originate from an adult woman who had mild COVID-19 (a few samples of this study predate the infection). The sample titles of this study are shuffled in the database, so cell type and time point are left out; the donor was told from shared clones.

The chain links TRBV12-3 or TRBV12-4 to TRBJ1-3, with D possibly being TRBD1 (6 bases). The length of the CDR3 is 14 residues. Trimming took 6 bases from V and 3 from J, leaving 12 bases between them. The chain's CDR3 is CASSLGGNGNTIYF. CDR3 bases: TGTGCCAGCAGCCTAGGGGGGAATGGAAACACCATATATTTT.

This clonotype was detected only a few times. V gene TRBV18 combines with J gene TRBJ2-7; D unclear. Germline-derived CDR1 and CDR2 are KGHSH and LQKENI. V shed 0 bases and J shed 0 bases, with 9 bases lying between them. The CDR3 sequence is 15 residues long. In DNA form, the CDR3 reads TGTGCCAGCTCACCACCGAACCGACCCTCCTACGAGCAGTACTTC. Protein: CASSPPNRPSYEQYF.

This clonotype has more than one count but fewer than ten. CDR3 nucleotide sequence: TGCGCCAGCAGCCCGAGGACTAGCGGAAAGTACCAAGAGACCCAGTACTTC. It translates to CASSPRTSGKYQETQYF. The V and J genes are TRBV5-1 and TRBJ2-5; 10 bases align to TRBD2. The V and J ends lost 4 bases and 0 bases, in that order; junction bases with no gene match: 9. CDR3 size: 17 residues. Germline CDR1 reads SGHRS; CDR2 reads YFSETQ.

This clonotype came up a few times. The chain uses TRBV6-6 and TRBJ2-3, with TRBD2 identical over 8 bases. The ends lost 5 bases at V and 4 bases at J; junction bases unmatched: 5. The germline V gene has CDR1 MNHNY and CDR2 SVGAGI (reference sequence). The CDR3 runs to 14 residues. The CDR3 spells CASSPSGGSDTQYF. For the CDR3, the DNA is TGTGCCAGCAGTCCCAGCGGGGGCTCAGATACGCAGTATTTT.

The chain joins TRBV29-1 to TRBJ1-1; the D gene is possibly TRBD1 (5 bases). V was trimmed by 2 bases and J by 1 base, leaving 11 bases between them. Germline V gene data show CDR1 as SQVTM and CDR2 as ANQGSEA. This CDR3 is built from 14 residues. CDR3 nucleotides: TGCAGCGTTGAACTTCAGGGACGGAACACTGAAGCTTTCTTT. This gives the protein CSVELQGRNTEAFF.

This clonotype is deemed medium-sized (0.01 to 0.1%). V and J are TRBV5-1 and TRBJ2-4; TRBD2 is a possible D gene (6 bases). In germline, CDR1 is SGHRS, CDR2 YFSETQ. The length of the CDR3 is 18 residues. Trimming removed 3 bases at V and 0 bases at J, with 19 bases between. CDR3 coding DNA: TGCGCCAGCAGCTATACCTCTGGCGGGGCACTAGCCAAAAACATTCAGTACTTC. It codes for CASSYTSGGALAKNIQYF. The whole variable domain, filled in from reference TRBV5-1 and TRBJ2-4, reads KAGVTQTPRYLIKTRGQQVTLSCSPISGHRSVSWYQQTPGQGLQFLFEYFSETQRNKGNFPGRFSGRQFSNSRSEMNVSTLELGDSALYLCASSYTSGGALAKNIQYFGAGTRLSVL.

This clonotype came up a few times. The J gene is TRBJ2-3, the V gene TRBV6-2 or TRBV6-3, with D perhaps given as TRBD1 or TRBD2 (6 bases each). The V end was cut by 2 bases, the J end by 2 bases, with 11 bases between. Germline CDR1 reads MNHEY; CDR2 reads SVGEGT. CDR3 length: 15 residues. The CDR3 nucleotides are TGTGCCAGCAGTTACCTGAGGGGGGACACAGATACGCAGTATTTT. Its protein product is CASSYLRGDTDTQYF.

This clonotype came up many times. The gene calls are TRBV6-6 and TRBJ2-1; weak D call: TRBD1 (6 bases). Germline V lookup: CDR1 MNHNY, CDR2 SVGAGI (reference sequence). The CDR3 contains 15 residues. V lost 2 bases to trimming and J lost 5 bases, with 13 bases between them. The CDR3 coding sequence is TGTGCCAGCAGTTACCTGCCCGGGACAAACAATGAGCAGTTCTTC. Protein product: CASSYLPGTNNEQFF.

The chain has TRBV3-1 and TRBJ1-2; 7 positions match TRBD1. Trimming took 3 bases from V and 5 from J; bases not matched to a gene: 12. Germline-derived CDR1 and CDR2 are LGHDT and YNNKEL (reference sequence). The CDR3 length is 16 residues. This CDR3 is CASSHAAGTVIYGYTF. The CDR3 DNA reads TGTGCCAGCAGCCACGCCGCCGGGACAGTGATATATGGCTACACCTTC.

This clonotype was observed many times. This chain uses TRBV28 with TRBJ2-1, with TRBD1 matching 8 bases. The CDR3 totals 19 residues. The ends lost 2 bases at V and 0 bases at J; junction bases unmatched: 12. Germline V gives CDR1 MDHEN, CDR2 SYDVKM. The CDR3 DNA reads TGTGCCAGCAGTTTACCGTGGCAGGGGGCGGCCCTCTCCTACAATGAGCAGTTCTTC. Translated: CASSLPWQGAALSYNEQFF.

A few counts support this clonotype. The chain uses TRBV7-2 and TRBJ2-2; D unclear. The CDR3 runs to 15 residues. The germline V gene encodes CDR1 SGHTA and CDR2 FQGNSA. The ends were cut back, 1 base at V and 0 bases at J, with 6 bases in the middle. CDR3 sequence reads: CASSLGWANTGELFF. The CDR3 DNA reads TGTGCCAGCAGCTTAGGATGGGCGAACACCGGGGAGCTGTTTTTT.

This rearrangement joins TRBV6-5 to TRBJ1-1; TRBD1 aligns across 10 bases. V was clipped by 10 bases and J by 7 bases; unmatched bases: 15. The CDR3 extends over 15 amino acids. Germline loops: CDR1 MNHEY, CDR2 SVGAGI. This CDR3 reads CAIQSLDRGRDEAFF. Here the CDR3 DNA reads TGTGCCATCCAGTCTTTAGACAGGGGGCGCGATGAAGCTTTCTTT.

The chain is built from TRBV6-2 or TRBV6-3 and TRBJ1-2; maybe TRBD1 (6 bases). Germline CDR1 and CDR2: MNHEY and SVGEGT. The CDR3 is 14 residues long. Deletions cut 2 bases from V and 5 bases from J, with 12 bases between. CDR3 in DNA: TGTGCCAGCAGTTACATTGCGGGGGCATATGGCTACACCTTC. As protein: CASSYIAGAYGYTF.

V is TRBV2 and J is TRBJ1-5, with D tentatively TRBD1 (6 bases). CDR1 SNHLY and CDR2 FYNNEI come from the germline V gene. The CDR3 loop spans 13 amino acids. V gave up 7 bases and J gave up 4 bases, with 11 bases separating them. The CDR3 DNA reads as TGTGCCAGCAATCCGGACAGAAATCAGCCCCAGCATTTT. This sequence encodes CASNPDRNQPQHF.

V and J are TRBV30 and TRBJ2-1; 14 bases match TRBD2. The CDR3 contains 16 residues. Germline V gene lookup returns CDR1 GTSNPN and CDR2 SVGIG (reference sequence). Trimming cost V 0 bases and J 5 bases; bases outside gene matches: 3. CDR3 in DNA: TGTGCCTGGAGTGTAGGACTAGCGGGAGGTAACAATGAGCAGTTCTTC. Translation gives CAWSVGLAGGNNEQFF.

CDR3 region: CASSPPGGGNTEAFF. The CDR3 DNA reads TGTGCCAGCAGTCCTCCCGGCGGGGGGAACACTGAAGCTTTCTTT. The rearrangement uses TRBV25-1 and TRBJ1-1, with D perhaps TRBD1 (5 bases). The CDR3 loop spans 15 amino acids. Germline lookup yields CDR1 MGHDK and CDR2 SYGVNS. The V end lost 5 bases, the J end lost 1 base, and 14 bases lay between the germline ends.

This clonotype was picked up a small number of times. This chain uses TRBV10-3 with TRBJ2-7; 7 bases agree with TRBD1. CDR1 and CDR2 (germline): ENHRY, SYGVKD. The CDR3 covers 11 residues. Trimming at V came to 6 bases and at J to 5 bases, leaving 1 base not matched to a gene. CDR3 coding DNA: TGTGCCATCAGCACAGGGGACGAGCAGTACTTC. Translating it yields CAISTGDEQYF.

A few counts support this clonotype. V usage is TRBV7-3 and J usage is TRBJ2-1; 7 positions match TRBD2. V was clipped by 0 bases and J by 2 bases; unmatched bases: 4. The CDR3 loop spans 16 amino acids. Germline V gene lookup returns CDR1 SGHTA and CDR2 FQGTGA. The CDR3, as DNA: TGTGCCAGCAGCTTAACGGCGGGAGTCCCCTACAATGAGCAGTTCTTC. Its protein product is CASSLTAGVPYNEQFF.

J is TRBJ1-2 and V is TRBV4-3; D is possibly TRBD1 (5 bases). The V end was cut by 4 bases, the J end by 4 bases, with 22 bases between. Per germline, CDR1 LGHNA and CDR2 YSLEER. This CDR3 spans 17 amino acids. The CDR3: CASSPYGGQTVLYGYTF. In nucleotides, the CDR3 is TGCGCCAGCAGCCCCTATGGTGGACAAACCGTCCTCTATGGCTACACCTTC.